A single sample gave rise to the 28 T cell receptor beta chains below, sequenced in a study of shared clonotypes between healthy human individuals. Sequencing was performed with immunoSEQ multiplex PCR; in TCRdb, only in-frame clones are kept and a portion is missing. The sample holds about 2 million clones, roughly 96% seen once. The specimen sequenced was naive CD4+ T cells sorted from blood. Subset indicated: CD45RA+ positively selected. The receptors were gathered from a man aged 18 to 30 in good health.

The chain recombines TRBV5-1 with TRBJ2-3, with a weak D call TRBD2 (6 bases). V dropped 3 bases and J dropped 0 bases, with 8 bases sitting between them. Germline CDR1 reads SGHRS; CDR2 reads YFSETQ. The CDR3 is 14 residues long. The CDR3 bases are TGCGCCAGCAGCTGGGGACTCAGCACAGATACGCAGTATTTT. Translating it yields CASSWGLSTDTQYF.

Of note for this clone: Other nucleotide sequences from this sample produce the same CDR3. This chain joins TRBV5-1 and TRBJ1-2; tentative D call: TRBD1 (5 bases). Germline V gene data show CDR1 as SGHRS and CDR2 as YFSETQ. The ends were cut back, 0 bases at V and 8 bases at J, with 14 bases in the middle. The CDR3 covers 14 residues. CDR3 region: CASSLAGEGRGYTF. Written as DNA, the CDR3 is TGCGCCAGCAGCTTGGCCGGAGAGGGACGCGGCTACACCTTC. The whole variable domain, filled in from reference TRBV5-1 and TRBJ1-2, reads KAGVTQTPRYLIKTRGQQVTLSCSPISGHRSVSWYQQTPGQGLQFLFEYFSETQRNKGNFPGRFSGRQFSNSRSEMNVSTLELGDSALYLCASSLAGEGRGYTFGSGTRLTVV.

The chain is built from TRBV6-5 and TRBJ1-1, with a possible D match to TRBD1 (5 bases). The CDR3 extends over 11 amino acids. The germline gives CDR1 MNHEY, CDR2 SVGAGI. V lost 6 bases, J lost 12 bases, and 14 bases lay in between. The CDR3 region has the DNA TGTGCCAGCAGGGGGCCAACGAGCTCTTTCTTT. Encoded protein: CASRGPTSSFF.

As for this clone: Other DNA sequences in this sample translate to the same CDR3. The chain recombines TRBV5-1 with TRBJ1-2; D ambiguous. CDR3 length: 13 amino acids. The V and J ends lost 4 bases and 3 bases respectively, with 10 bases between them. Germline assignment: CDR1 SGHRS and CDR2 YFSETQ. The CDR3 here is CASSPDNHYGYTF. The CDR3 nucleotides read TGCGCCAGCAGCCCCGACAACCACTATGGCTACACCTTC.

The chain uses TRBV10-1 and TRBJ2-7; maybe TRBD2 (5 bases). Germline assignment: CDR1 WNHNN and CDR2 SYGVQD (reference sequence). This CDR3 region has 13 residues. V was shortened by 6 bases and J by 3 bases, with 12 bases between the two germline ends. CDR3 residues: CASSGVRYYEQYF. CDR3 coding DNA: TGCGCCAGCAGCGGGGTAAGGTACTACGAGCAGTACTTC.

J is TRBJ1-2 and V is TRBV2, with D uncertain. V was shortened by 1 base and J by 8 bases, with 5 bases between the two germline ends. Germline assignment: CDR1 SNHLY and CDR2 FYNNEI. This CDR3 is built from 11 residues. Here the CDR3 reads CASSEVIGYTF. CDR3 nucleotide sequence: TGTGCCAGCAGTGAAGTGATCGGCTACACCTTC.

The gene calls are TRBV5-1 and TRBJ2-6, with D possibly being TRBD2 (5 bases). The CDR3 contains 17 residues. The V end was cut by 0 bases, the J end by 0 bases, with 10 bases between. Germline values: CDR1 SGHRS, CDR2 YFSETQ. CDR3 residues: CASSLVAGVSGANVLTF. The CDR3 DNA is TGCGCCAGCAGCTTGGTCGCGGGCGTCTCTGGGGCCAACGTCCTGACTTTC.

This chain joins TRBV10-1 and TRBJ2-1; D may be TRBD2 (6 bases). V lost 0 bases to trimming and J lost 9 bases, with 6 bases between them. The CDR3 contains 12 residues. Germline CDR1 reads WNHNN; CDR2 reads SYGVQD (reference sequence). The CDR3 here is CASSESGGEQFF. As DNA, the CDR3 is TGCGCCAGCAGTGAGTCGGGGGGTGAGCAGTTCTTC.

The rearrangement links TRBV7-9 to TRBJ1-6, with D unresolved. CDR1 and CDR2 (germline): SEHNR, FQNEAQ (reference sequence). There are 16 residues in the CDR3. V lost 5 bases and J 0 bases, leaving 11 bases between the germline ends. The CDR3 spells CASSPGLSSYNSPLHF. DNA of the CDR3: TGTGCCAGCAGCCCTGGACTTTCCTCCTATAATTCACCCCTCCACTTT.

There are many counts of this clone. J is TRBJ1-2 and V is TRBV30, with D uncertain. CDR1 and CDR2 (germline): GTSNPN, SVGIG (reference sequence). CDR3 length: 14 amino acids. Between the trimmed V and J ends, which lost 1 base and 0 bases, there was a span of 9 bases. CDR3 residues: CAWSETTTNYGYTF. The CDR3 DNA reads as TGTGCCTGGAGTGAGACCACCACTAACTATGGCTACACCTTC.

The chain carries TRBV6-5 and TRBJ2-7, with 7 bases matching TRBD2. The CDR3 loop spans 14 amino acids. From germline, CDR1 is MNHEY and CDR2 SVGAGI. V lost 6 bases, J lost 1 base, and 6 bases stayed unmatched. The CDR3 bases are TGTGCCAGCAGCCGGCTAGCGGCTTCCTACGAGCAGTACTTC. Translation: CASSRLAASYEQYF.

The V call is TRBV27, the J call TRBJ2-4, with D perhaps matching TRBD1 or TRBD2 (5 bases each). CDR1 is MNHEY, CDR2 SMNVEV, per germline (reference sequence). V lost 0 bases, J lost 0 bases, and 18 bases lay in between. The CDR3 has 19 residues. CDR3 bases: TGTGCCAGCAGTTTATCACCCCTTCGAGGGGCCAAAGCCAAAAACATTCAGTACTTC. This sequence encodes CASSLSPLRGAKAKNIQYF.

The chain is built from TRBV9 and TRBJ2-5; TRBD1 is a possible D gene (6 bases). Germline CDR1 reads SGDLS; CDR2 reads YYNGEE. Trimming shortened V by 0 bases and J by 1 base, and 10 bases separated the two germline ends. The CDR3 extends over 15 amino acids. In DNA, the CDR3 is TGTGCCAGCAGCGTAGTTAAGGGGGTCCAAGAGACCCAGTACTTC. The encoded protein is CASSVVKGVQETQYF. Together with reference TRBV9 and TRBJ2-5, the CDR3 gives the full variable domain: DSGVTQTPKHLITATGQRVTLRCSPRSGDLSVYWYQQSLDQGLQFLIQYYNGEERAKGNILERFSAQQFPDLHSELNLSSLELGDSALYFCASSVVKGVQETQYFGPGTRLLVL.

This chain uses TRBV18 with TRBJ2-5; weak D call: TRBD1 (5 bases). This CDR3 spans 14 amino acids. Per the germline V gene, CDR1 is KGHSH and CDR2 is LQKENI. V was cut by 2 bases and J by 3 bases, with 10 bases left in between. The DNA for the CDR3 is TGTGCCAGCTCACCAGGACACCCTGAAGAGACCCAGTACTTC. Encoded protein: CASSPGHPEETQYF.

The chain combines TRBV5-1 with TRBJ2-7; the D is unclear. The V and J ends lost 6 bases and 0 bases respectively, with 13 bases between them. Looked up from germline, CDR1 is SGHRS and CDR2 is YFSETQ. This CDR3 is built from 14 residues. CDR3 region: CASMRLRHSYEQYF. CDR3 DNA sequence: TGCGCCAGCATGCGGCTTCGTCACTCCTACGAGCAGTACTTC.

This clone was seen just once. The chain carries TRBV21-1 and TRBJ2-7; TRBD2, the table's D call, lacks a check against the DNA. TRBV21-1 is recorded as a pseudogene. The CDR3 is 15 residues long. The chain's CDR3 is CASSKAKRECYEQYF. CDR3 in DNA: TGTGCCAGCAGCAAAGCCAAGCGGGAGTGTTACGAGCAGTACTTC.

The CDR3 nucleotides are TGTGCCAGCAGTTTTGGACAGTTGTCAGGCTACACCTTC. Translated: CASSFGQLSGYTF. V and J are TRBV27 and TRBJ1-2; D is possibly TRBD1 (6 bases). V lost 3 bases, J lost 8 bases, and 13 bases lay in between. The CDR3 totals 13 residues. CDR1 and CDR2 from the germline V gene are MNHEY and SMNVEV (reference sequence).

This clone was counted a single time. This chain connects TRBV7-9 to TRBJ2-1; 7 positions agree with TRBD2. Trimming removed 1 base from V and 2 bases from J; junction bases left unmatched: 8. CDR3 length: 17 residues. Germline CDR1 SEHNR, CDR2 FQNEAQ (reference sequence). The CDR3, as DNA: TGTGCCAGCAGCTTAGTGGCTAGCGGACGGACCTACAATGAGCAGTTCTTC. Its protein product is CASSLVASGRTYNEQFF.

The gene calls are TRBV6-1 and TRBJ2-7; D is undetermined. Germline CDR1 is MNHNS and CDR2 is SASEGT. The V and J ends lost 2 bases and 3 bases respectively, with 11 bases between them. The CDR3 loop spans 14 amino acids. Here the CDR3 reads CASSERGRNYEQYF. CDR3 in DNA: TGTGCCAGCAGTGAACGTGGCCGAAACTACGAGCAGTACTTC.

This chain connects TRBV9 to TRBJ1-3; D gene ambiguous. The germline V gene encodes CDR1 SGDLS and CDR2 YYNGEE. V dropped 6 bases and J dropped 1 base, with 11 bases sitting between them. This CDR3 has 14 residues. Written as DNA, the CDR3 is TGTGCCAGCACCCAGCAAGGGTCTGGAAACACCATATATTTT. Translation: CASTQQGSGNTIYF.

The chain recombines TRBV11-2 with TRBJ1-2, with D unresolved. The V and J ends lost 0 bases and 4 bases respectively, with 6 bases between them. The CDR3 sequence is 13 residues long. Germline V gene data show CDR1 as SGHAT and CDR2 as FQNNGV. CDR3: CASSLEQPYGYTF. CDR3 in DNA: TGTGCCAGCAGCTTAGAACAGCCCTATGGCTACACCTTC.

The chain uses TRBV9 and TRBJ2-4, with TRBD1 matching 10 bases. The CDR3 runs 17 residues. Germline-derived CDR1 and CDR2 are SGDLS and YYNGEE. The junction had 8 bases not matched to a gene; V was cut back by 3 bases and J by 2 bases. CDR3 sequence reads: CASSGQGAEVSKNIQYF. Written as DNA, the CDR3 is TGTGCCAGCAGCGGACAGGGGGCTGAGGTCTCCAAAAACATTCAGTACTTC.

With regard to this clone: The same CDR3 arises from other DNA sequences in this sample as well. This chain connects TRBV6-1 to TRBJ2-7; no clear D. The CDR3 is made up of 12 amino acids. Trimming removed 5 bases at V and 4 bases at J, with 9 bases between. From germline, CDR1 is MNHNS and CDR2 SASEGT. The CDR3 spells CASSSRGYEQYF. The CDR3 coding sequence is TGTGCCAGCAGTTCTCGTGGATACGAGCAGTACTTC.

About this clone: Other DNA sequences of this sample code for an identical CDR3. V is TRBV5-1 and J is TRBJ2-3, with D perhaps matching TRBD2 (6 bases). Germline V CDR1 and CDR2: SGHRS, YFSETQ. This CDR3 spans 15 amino acids. V shed 7 bases and J shed 3 bases, with 18 bases lying between them. The CDR3 coding sequence is TGCGCCAGCTCCCTCGTTGGGGGAGGTACAGATACGCAGTATTTT. It encodes CASSLVGGGTDTQYF.

This sequence joins TRBV28 and TRBJ1-2; 8 bases are a match to TRBD1. Germline-derived CDR1 and CDR2 are MDHEN and SYDVKM. The ends lost 5 bases at V and 3 bases at J; junction bases unmatched: 11. The length of the CDR3 is 16 residues. The CDR3 sequence: CASSPGAGGPYYGYTF. DNA of the CDR3: TGTGCCAGCAGTCCCGGGGCAGGGGGCCCCTACTATGGCTACACCTTC.

The J gene is TRBJ2-3, the V gene TRBV7-9; D gene ambiguous. The CDR3 has 15 residues. Germline loops: CDR1 SEHNR, CDR2 FQNEAQ (reference sequence). Between the trimmed V and J ends, which lost 1 base and 2 bases, there was a span of 10 bases. This CDR3 reads CASSLVSGNTDTQYF. The DNA of the CDR3 is TGTGCCAGCAGCTTAGTGTCTGGGAACACAGATACGCAGTATTTT.

This clone was picked up one time. The CDR3 coding sequence is TGTGCCAGCAGCTCTGGGACAGCTAAGAACACCGGGGAGCTGTTTTTT. It specifies CASSSGTAKNTGELFF. The chain carries TRBV7-8 and TRBJ2-2; TRBD1 agrees at 7 bases. The V gene's germline CDR1 is SGHVS and CDR2 FQNEAQ. This CDR3 has 16 residues. V gave up 4 bases and J gave up 1 base; unmatched junction bases: 6. Full variable domain (rest looked up from reference TRBV7-8 and TRBJ2-2): GAGVSQSPRYKVAKRGQDVALRCDPISGHVSLFWYQQALGQGPEFLTYFQNEAQLDKSGLPSDRFFAERPEGSVSTLKIQRTQQEDSAVYLCASSSGTAKNTGELFFGEGSRLTVL.

J is TRBJ2-7 and V is TRBV4-1; possibly TRBD2 for D (5 bases). With 1 base removed from V and 2 bases from J, the gap between germline ends came to 15 bases. The CDR3 has 16 residues. Germline lookup yields CDR1 MGHRA and CDR2 YSYEKL. The CDR3 region is CASSQVGELPAYEQYF. As DNA, the CDR3 is TGCGCCAGCAGCCAAGTCGGGGAACTACCTGCCTACGAGCAGTACTTC.